This TCR beta chain was observed in a study of blood T cell repertoires in COVID-19. Study information: The United States, Italy and Spain were the sources of the acute and convalescent COVID-19 samples. PBMCs, B-cell-depleted T cells, or T cells were the source of the cDNA or gDNA that made up the material.

Methods used by the authors: It was from reference gene primer amplification that nucleated cell counts were estimated. Produced via immunoSEQ multiplex PCR; TCRdb's table is partial and in-frame only. That table furnishes V, J and clone size, whereas the DNA furnished D and trimming. In the table there are 100,000 to 150,000 clones, around 87% of which are singletons. Trimming removed 3 bases from V and 4 bases from J; junction bases left unmatched: 8. CDR3 length: 16 amino acids. Per the germline V gene, CDR1 is LNHDA and CDR2 is SQIVND (reference sequence). The chain links TRBV19 to TRBJ1-4; 7 positions match TRBD1. Sequencing was performed on peripheral blood. The receptor comes from a woman aged 60-75 years with acute or convalescent COVID-19. CDR3 sequence (DNA): TGTGCCAGTAGTATCAGGGGGGACAGAAGTAATGAAAAACTGTTTTTT. This encodes CASSIRGDRSNEKLFF.